The TCR beta chain under discussion was sequenced for a study of shared clonotypes between healthy human individuals. The V gene lost 7 bases and the J gene lost 3 bases, with 16 bases spanning the gap. The germline V gene has CDR1 MDHEN and CDR2 SYDVKM. The CDR3 has 15 residues. The assay was carried out at the deep level. Here immunoSEQ multiplex PCR was the method, and the copy in TCRdb shows in-frame clones only, minus some. The table includes fewer than 200,000 clones, 80% to 95% detected once. The source of this sequence is a woman in her 30s in good health. Sequenced: naive CD4+ T cells sorted from blood. This sample's subset: CD45RA+ positively selected. The V and J genes are TRBV28 and TRBJ1-5, with D unresolved. The CDR3 protein is CASTAGGRDNQPQHF. CDR3 nucleotide sequence: TGTGCCAGCACCGCGGGCGGGCGGGACAATCAGCCCCAGCATTTT.